These 23 T cell receptor beta chains share one sample of origin, sequenced in a study of radiotherapy plus CTLA-4 blockade in lung cancer. TCRdb's table, derived via immunoSEQ multiplex PCR, lists solely in-frame clones and lacks some. This table holds approximately 80,000 clones, around 74% found once. The sample here was peripheral blood, taken from a patient treated with radiotherapy plus ipilimumab. The receptors stem from a human donor with non-small cell lung cancer whose response to radiotherapy plus ipilimumab could not be evaluated.

This rearrangement joins TRBV9 to TRBJ2-1, with 7 nucleotides matching TRBD2. Germline V gene sequence: CDR1 SGDLS, CDR2 YYNGEE. After removal of 2 bases from V and 6 bases from J, the junction contained 2 bases not matched to a gene. The CDR3 has 13 amino acids. CDR3 region: CASSVWGGNEQFF. CDR3 DNA sequence: TGTGCCAGCAGCGTCTGGGGGGGCAATGAGCAGTTCTTC. The variable domain in full, with the rest retrieved from reference TRBV9 and TRBJ2-1, is DSGVTQTPKHLITATGQRVTLRCSPRSGDLSVYWYQQSLDQGLQFLIQYYNGEERAKGNILERFSAQQFPDLHSELNLSSLELGDSALYFCASSVWGGNEQFFGPGTRLTVL.

The V gene is TRBV7-2, the J gene TRBJ2-5; 9 bases map to TRBD2. Germline V gene sequence: CDR1 SGHTA, CDR2 FQGNSA. The CDR3 length is 15 residues. V was pared by 3 bases and J by 4 bases, with 6 bases of the junction left unmatched. This CDR3 is CASSFGGLAGETQYF. The CDR3, as DNA: TGTGCCAGCAGCTTTGGGGGACTAGCTGGAGAGACCCAGTACTTC. The entire variable domain, with the rest obtained from reference TRBV7-2 and TRBJ2-5, is as follows: GAGVSQSPSNKVTEKGKDVELRCDPISGHTALYWYRQSLGQGLEFLIYFQGNSAPDKSGLPSDRFSAERTGGSVSTLTIQRTQQEDSAVYLCASSFGGLAGETQYFGPGTRLLVL.

The chain recombines TRBV7-8 with TRBJ2-5, with 8 bases identical to TRBD2. Germline-derived CDR1 and CDR2 are SGHVS and FQNEAQ. The CDR3 is 15 residues long. Trimming took 7 bases from V and 0 from J; bases not matched to a gene: 7. This chain's CDR3 is CASIPGRGNQETQYF. In DNA, the CDR3 is TGTGCCAGCATCCCCGGGAGGGGAAACCAAGAGACCCAGTACTTC.

The chain combines TRBV7-9 with TRBJ2-1; TRBD2 aligns across 12 bases. The J segment lost 7 bases and the V segment lost 5 bases, leaving 12 bases of the junction unmatched. From germline, CDR1 is SEHNR and CDR2 FQNEAQ (reference sequence). The CDR3 sequence is 17 residues long. The CDR3 bases are TGTGCCAGCAGCCCCCTGACTAGCGGGAGCCTATGGAATGAGCAGTTCTTC. It yields the protein CASSPLTSGSLWNEQFF.

This chain uses TRBV30 with TRBJ2-3, with 7 nucleotides matching TRBD1. Germline loops: CDR1 GTSNPN, CDR2 SVGIG (reference sequence). The CDR3 sequence is 14 residues long. V shed 5 bases, J shed 0 bases, and the junction held 5 bases outside the gene matches. The CDR3 sequence is CAWEGAGSTDTQYF. CDR3 sequence (DNA): TGTGCCTGGGAGGGGGCAGGCAGCACAGATACGCAGTATTTT. Full variable domain (rest looked up from reference TRBV30 and TRBJ2-3): SQTIHQWPATLVQPVGSPLSLECTVEGTSNPNLYWYRQAAGRGLQLLFYSVGIGQISSEVPQNLSASRPQDRQFILSSKKLLLSDSGFYLCAWEGAGSTDTQYFGPGTRLTVL.

This clone was counted at least ten times. The chain has TRBV5-1 and TRBJ1-1; D is undetermined. From germline, CDR1 is SGHRS and CDR2 YFSETQ. This CDR3 contains 15 residues. V was pared by 4 bases and J by 2 bases, with 15 bases between. Written as DNA, the CDR3 is TGCGCCAGCAGCCAAATACGGGGAGAAAACACTGAAGCTTTCTTT. Its translation: CASSQIRGENTEAFF. Full variable domain (remainder filled in from reference TRBV5-1 and TRBJ1-1): KAGVTQTPRYLIKTRGQQVTLSCSPISGHRSVSWYQQTPGQGLQFLFEYFSETQRNKGNFPGRFSGRQFSNSRSEMNVSTLELGDSALYLCASSQIRGENTEAFFGQGTRLTVV.

By sample fraction, this clone is medium-sized. The chain recombines TRBV7-9 with TRBJ2-1; perhaps TRBD1 as D (6 bases). Germline values: CDR1 SEHNR, CDR2 FQNEAQ (reference sequence). The V gene lost 5 bases and the J gene lost 2 bases, with 16 bases spanning the gap. The CDR3 runs to 16 residues. CDR3 in amino acids: CASSRSPDRTYNEQFF. CDR3 DNA sequence: TGTGCCAGCAGCCGATCCCCGGACAGAACCTACAATGAGCAGTTCTTC.

The CDR3 DNA reads as TGTGCCAGCAGCGCCCAGGGAAACACTGAAGCTTTCTTT. Its translation is CASSAQGNTEAFF. The chain joins TRBV7-9 to TRBJ1-1; a possible D gene is TRBD1 (5 bases). From germline, CDR1 is SEHNR and CDR2 FQNEAQ (reference sequence). V was shortened by 5 bases and J by 2 bases, with 9 bases between the two germline ends. CDR3 length equals 13 residues.

The chain carries TRBV18 and TRBJ2-7; TRBD2 matches at 7 bases. The CDR3 loop spans 16 amino acids. The V and J ends lost 6 bases and 3 bases, in that order; junction bases with no gene match: 14. Germline CDR1 is KGHSH and CDR2 is LQKENI. The DNA of the CDR3 is TGTGCCAGCTCCCTTACGACTAGCCTCCTCCGCTACGAGCAGTACTTC. Translation: CASSLTTSLLRYEQYF.

The CDR3 protein is CASSLDNFYRTSGIYEQYF. DNA of the CDR3: TGTGCCAGCAGCTTAGACAATTTCTACCGGACTAGCGGGATCTACGAGCAGTACTTC. The chain links TRBV7-9 to TRBJ2-7, with 12 bases aligning to TRBD2. With 1 base clipped from V and 3 bases from J, the junction kept 13 bases outside the gene matches. CDR1 SEHNR and CDR2 FQNEAQ come from the germline V gene (reference sequence). The CDR3 length is 19 residues.

This clone was counted between two and nine times. V usage is TRBV11-3 and J usage is TRBJ2-1; 9 bases fit TRBD2. J lost 7 bases, V lost 1 base, and 8 bases had no gene match. Germline V gives CDR1 SGHNT, CDR2 YENEEA. The CDR3 runs to 16 residues. The CDR3 is CASSLGRTSVQNEQFF. The CDR3 bases are TGTGCCAGCAGCTTAGGCCGGACTAGCGTTCAGAATGAGCAGTTCTTC.

The chain links TRBV4-2 to TRBJ1-1; D is perhaps TRBD1 (5 bases). The CDR3 contains 15 residues. Germline CDR1 and CDR2: LGHNA and YNFKEQ. The ends were cut back, 3 bases at V and 0 bases at J, with 11 bases in the middle. CDR3: CASSHGSRVNTEAFF. CDR3 in DNA: TGTGCCAGCAGCCACGGATCCAGGGTGAACACTGAAGCTTTCTTT.

V and J are TRBV27 and TRBJ2-7, with D possibly matching TRBD2 (6 bases). The CDR3 sequence is 17 residues long. Looked up from germline, CDR1 is MNHEY and CDR2 is SMNVEV (reference sequence). Trimming took 4 bases from V and 3 from J, leaving 22 bases between them. The chain's CDR3 is CASSSSGTYNYIYEQYF. CDR3 nucleotide sequence: TGTGCCAGCAGTTCATCCGGGACTTACAATTACATCTACGAGCAGTACTTC.

There are a few counts of this clone. CDR3 DNA sequence: TGTGCCAGCAGCTCCGGCTCCTACGAGCAGTACTTC. The encoded protein is CASSSGSYEQYF. V is TRBV9 and J is TRBJ2-7; D is ambiguous. The CDR3 contains 12 residues. Germline-derived CDR1 and CDR2 are SGDLS and YYNGEE. The V gene lost 4 bases and the J gene lost 0 bases, with 5 bases spanning the gap. Variable domain in full (rest from reference TRBV9 and TRBJ2-7): DSGVTQTPKHLITATGQRVTLRCSPRSGDLSVYWYQQSLDQGLQFLIQYYNGEERAKGNILERFSAQQFPDLHSELNLSSLELGDSALYFCASSSGSYEQYFGPGTRLTVT.

The chain employs TRBV5-1 and TRBJ2-2; 10 nucleotides match TRBD2. Germline V CDR1 and CDR2: SGHRS, YFSETQ. The CDR3 is 18 amino acids. V dropped 1 base and J dropped 1; count of bases not matched to a gene: 7. The CDR3 region has the DNA TGCGCCAGCAGCTTGATTCCTAGCGGGAGTGGGAACACCGGGGAGCTGTTTTTT. Protein: CASSLIPSGSGNTGELFF.

The CDR3 coding sequence is TGTGCCAGCAGTGCCGAACCGGGACTAGCGGGAGGGTACGAGCAGTACTTC. Translation gives CASSAEPGLAGGYEQYF. The rearrangement uses TRBV27 and TRBJ2-7; TRBD2 aligns across 16 bases. Per germline, CDR1 MNHEY and CDR2 SMNVEV (reference sequence). This CDR3 region has 17 residues. V shed 5 bases, J shed 4 bases, and the junction held 8 bases outside the gene matches.

V is TRBV18 and J is TRBJ2-5; no firm D call. The J call may be in error: the DNA end matches TRBJ2-7 better. Germline CDR1 reads KGHSH; CDR2 reads LQKENI. This CDR3 is 14 amino acids long. The CDR3 loop is CASSPPTDLYEQYF. DNA of the CDR3: TGTGCCAGCTCACCTCCTACAGACCTCTACGAGCAGTACTTC.

This clone occurred many times. This CDR3 is CASSPTGNYEQYF. The CDR3, as DNA: TGTGCCAGCAGTCCGACAGGGAACTACGAGCAGTACTTC. The genes are TRBV6-6 and TRBJ2-7, with 7 bases lining up with TRBD1. CDR3 length: 13 residues. From germline, CDR1 is MNHNY and CDR2 SVGAGI (reference sequence). J gave up 3 bases and V 5 bases, and 4 bases lay outside the gene matches.

J is TRBJ2-7 and V is TRBV7-9; 14 bases are a match to TRBD2. CDR3 length: 18 amino acids. J was trimmed by 2 bases and V by 5 bases; bases with no gene match: 11. CDR1 SEHNR and CDR2 FQNEAQ come from the germline V gene (reference sequence). The CDR3 reads CASSPGLAGEYPAYEQYF. CDR3 coding DNA: TGTGCCAGCAGCCCGGGACTAGCGGGAGAATACCCCGCCTACGAGCAGTACTTC.

The chain combines TRBV14 with TRBJ1-3; D remains unclear. Looked up from germline, CDR1 is SGHDN and CDR2 is FVKESK. The V end was cut by 6 bases, the J end by 0 bases, with 9 bases between. The CDR3 is 14 residues long. The CDR3 sequence: CASSPGFSGNTIYF. The CDR3, as DNA: TGTGCCAGCAGTCCAGGATTCTCTGGAAACACCATATATTTT.

This clone is termed medium-sized (0.01 to 0.1%). The chain carries TRBV5-1 and TRBJ2-7, with 8 positions matching TRBD2. V lost 5 bases to trimming and J lost 0 bases; unmatched junction nucleotides: 10. Germline V CDR1 and CDR2: SGHRS, YFSETQ. CDR3 length equals 16 residues. CDR3 nucleotides: TGCGCCAGCAGACAGACCCCCGGGACTAGCTCCTACGAGCAGTACTTC. Translating it yields CASRQTPGTSSYEQYF.

The chain recombines TRBV4-1 with TRBJ2-5; 15 nucleotides align to TRBD2. J was trimmed by 6 bases and V by 1 base; bases with no gene match: 9. The CDR3 is 18 amino acids. CDR1 is MGHRA, CDR2 YSYEKL, per germline. This CDR3 is CASSQGTSGGAVGQTQYF. The CDR3 DNA reads as TGCGCCAGCAGCCAAGGGACTAGCGGGGGGGCCGTGGGTCAGACCCAGTACTTC.

The chain uses TRBV19 and TRBJ1-5, with D perhaps TRBD1 (6 bases). Trimming took 5 bases from V and 7 from J, leaving 21 bases between them. CDR1 and CDR2 (germline): LNHDA, SQIVND (reference sequence). CDR3 size: 16 residues. CDR3 protein: CASSRTGPSVQQPQHF. In nucleotides, the CDR3 is TGTGCCAGTAGTCGAACAGGGCCCTCAGTGCAGCAGCCCCAGCATTTT.